The T cell receptor beta chain described here comes from a study of patients and donors after allogeneic stem cell transplantation. CDR1 LNHDA and CDR2 SQIVND come from the germline V gene (reference sequence). This CDR3 spans 10 amino acids. Trimming removed 6 bases at V and 8 bases at J, with 7 bases between. In TCRdb, the RT-PCR reads were re-called with MiXCR into one record per CDR3 protein. The profile covers over 350,000 distinct CDR3 sequences, with about a sixth appearing a single time and around 7.2% taken by the ten largest. This clonotype was seen only a few times. The receptor was derived from a human donor who was either an allogeneic HSCT recipient or a stem cell or donor lymphocyte infusion donor (not recorded which). It is not recorded whose cells these are; they may come from a transplant donor. The sample comprised blood, either unsorted or a sorted T cell fraction (not recorded which). The chain has TRBV19 and TRBJ1-2, with D unresolved. CDR3 bases: TGTGCCAGTAGGAATGTGGGCTACACCTTC. Translation gives CASRNVGYTF.